This record looks at one T cell receptor beta chain sequence and its context. Its antigen is undetermined. These data belong to a study of early T cells in non-severe SARS-CoV-2 infection. As for the study in general: Alpha and beta chains were unpaired, from unsorted whole-blood bulk RNA. Overall study results and limits: Anti-spike CD8 responses were favored in VDJdb matching, and private and CD4 specificities were missed.

The length of the CDR3 is 16 residues. MiXCR, run by TCRdb on the 5' RACE reads, gives a single entry per CDR3 protein. The repertoire holds 40,000 to 50,000 distinct CDR3 sequences, with around 6.8% as singletons. Sequenced: whole blood. The V and J genes are TRBV21-1 and TRBJ2-3; the table's D call, TRBD1, has no DNA check behind it. TRBV21-1 is listed as a pseudogene. This clonotype originated in an adult who was a healthcare worker with PCR-confirmed SARS-CoV-2 infection or an uninfected control (not recorded which). The CDR3 is CASSKRAGGNTDTQYF. CDR3 DNA: TGTGCCAGCAGCAAACGGGCGGGGGGAAACACAGATACGCAGTATTTT.